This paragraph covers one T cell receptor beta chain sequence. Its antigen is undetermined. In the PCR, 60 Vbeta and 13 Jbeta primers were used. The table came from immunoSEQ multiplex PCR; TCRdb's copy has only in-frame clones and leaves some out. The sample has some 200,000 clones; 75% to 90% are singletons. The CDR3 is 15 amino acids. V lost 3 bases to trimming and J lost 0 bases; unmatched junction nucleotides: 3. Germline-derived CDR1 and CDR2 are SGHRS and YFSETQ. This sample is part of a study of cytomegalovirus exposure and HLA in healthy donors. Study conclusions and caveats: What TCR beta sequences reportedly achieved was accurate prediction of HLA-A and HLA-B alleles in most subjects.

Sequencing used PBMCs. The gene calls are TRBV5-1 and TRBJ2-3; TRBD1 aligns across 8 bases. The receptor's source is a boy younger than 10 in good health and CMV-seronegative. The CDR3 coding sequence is TGCGCCAGCAGCTGGACAGGGAGCAGCACAGATACGCAGTATTTT. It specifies CASSWTGSSTDTQYF.